These T cell receptor beta chains were read from a single sample in a study of glioma-infiltrating T cells after dendritic cell vaccination. Assay used: immunoSEQ multiplex PCR; TCRdb lists only in-frame clones, some missing. The sample holds around 92,000 clones; approximately 80% are singletons and the top ten take approximately 5.5%. Here the sequenced sample was blood, taken after dendritic cell vaccination. These receptors all come from a human donor with glioblastoma. Each CDR3 is given with its conserved first and last residue. Each record gives: CDR3 DNA, CDR3 protein, J gene, clone size, D gene, V gene. The D gene is left open where the match is weak. Not every row has a clone size; where given, it reads once, few, many or a size class.

TGTGCCAGCAGCTTGGGCCAACTCTACGAGCAGTACTTC CASSLGQLYEQYF TRBJ2-7 few NA TRBV7-6
TGTGCCAGCAGCCCGCGAGAGGGAAACGGAAACACCATATATTTT CASSPREGNGNTIYF TRBJ1-3 NA NA TRBV5-4
TGTGCCAGCAGCTTGGGAGGGGACTACTATGGCTACACCTTC CASSLGGDYYGYTF TRBJ1-2 NA NA TRBV5-4
TGCGCCAGCAGCTTCGGTGTGAAGGGGACATACAATGAGCAGTTCTTC CASSFGVKGTYNEQFF TRBJ2-1 NA NA TRBV5-1
TGTGCCAGCAGTTCAGTGGTGGACAGAGTGGCAAAACTGTTTTTT CASSSVVDRVAKLFF TRBJ1-4 few NA TRBV6-5
TGTGCCAGCAGCTTAATAGGACAGGAAGTCGGGGAGCTGTTTTTT CASSLIGQEVGELFF TRBJ2-2 NA TRBD1 TRBV13
TGTGCCAGTAGTATGTGGGGAGGCTACGAGCAGTACTTC CASSMWGGYEQYF TRBJ2-7 NA NA TRBV19
TGTGCCAGTAGGGACAGGGGCTCCTACGAGCAGTACTTC CASRDRGSYEQYF TRBJ2-7 NA TRBD1 TRBV19
TGTGCCAGCAGCCCAGCGGCAACTAATGAAAAACTGTTTTTT CASSPAATNEKLFF TRBJ1-4 NA NA TRBV28
TGTGCCAGCAGCTTCGGACAGGCCTACGAGCAGTACTTC CASSFGQAYEQYF TRBJ2-7 NA TRBD1 TRBV11-2
TGTGCCAGCAGTTTAATTTTCGGCTACGAGCAGTACTTC CASSLIFGYEQYF TRBJ2-7 NA NA TRBV28
TGTGCCAGCAGCTGGAGGGACTACAATGAGCAGTTCTTC CASSWRDYNEQFF TRBJ2-1 NA NA TRBV7-2
TGTGCCAGCATGAGGGACAGAGTGAACACTGAAGCTTTCTTT CASMRDRVNTEAFF TRBJ1-1 NA TRBD1 TRBV6-1
TGCGCCAGCAGCTTGGTACAGGGAATTGGAGAGACCCAGTACTTC CASSLVQGIGETQYF TRBJ2-5 NA NA TRBV5-1
TGTGCCAGCAAAAAGGAGCGGGCGGCCACCGGGGAGCTGTTTTTT CASKKERAATGELFF TRBJ2-2 once NA TRBV27
TGTGCCAGCAGCCTAACAGGGGGCTCCTACAATGAGCAGTTCTTC CASSLTGGSYNEQFF TRBJ2-1 NA TRBD1 TRBV7-9
TGCAGCGTTCGACATACGAACACTGAAGCTTTCTTT CSVRHTNTEAFF TRBJ1-1 NA NA TRBV29-1
TGCGCCAGCAGCCAAGGACAGGGGCAGGCCAACGTCCTGACTTTC CASSQGQGQANVLTF TRBJ2-6 NA TRBD1 TRBV4-1
TGCAGCGTCTGGCAGGGGAAGGGTGGCTACACCTTC CSVWQGKGGYTF TRBJ1-2 once NA TRBV29-1
TGCGCCAGCAGCCAGCCTTTGAGACAGGGGGCGCAACATGGCTACACCTTC CASSQPLRQGAQHGYTF TRBJ1-2 few TRBD1 TRBV4-1
TGCGCCAGCAGCTCTGGGGCGGGGGACGAGCAGTACTTC CASSSGAGDEQYF TRBJ2-7 NA TRBD2 TRBV5-1
TGTGCCAGCAGCTGGGCGGGGGGCGCATCGATGAGGGAGCAGTACTTC CASSWAGGASMREQYF TRBJ2-7 NA TRBD2 TRBV5-6
TGTGCCTGGAATAGCGGGGGGGTCTCCACAGATACGCAGTATTTT CAWNSGGVSTDTQYF TRBJ2-3 NA TRBD2 TRBV30
TGCGCCAGCAGCCCACAATCCCCTTCACCCCTCCACTTT CASSPQSPSPLHF TRBJ1-6 few NA TRBV4-1
TGCGCCAGCAGCTTGGCCAGGGGACAGATGAACACTGAAGCTTTCTTT CASSLARGQMNTEAFF TRBJ1-1 NA TRBD1 TRBV5-1
TGTGCCATCAGTGAGGGACTAGCGGGAGTAGAGACCCAGTACTTC CAISEGLAGVETQYF TRBJ2-5 NA TRBD2 TRBV10-3
TGCGCCAGCAGCTTGTTCCCGGGACAGGGTATGTACGAGCAGTACTTC CASSLFPGQGMYEQYF TRBJ2-7 once TRBD1 TRBV5-1
TGCGCCAGCGTGGAGGATCCGAGAGACTATGGCTACACCTTC CASVEDPRDYGYTF TRBJ1-2 NA NA TRBV5-1
TGTGCCAGCAGTTACTCTAGGGGACCCGCGGGGACTGAAGCTTTCTTT CASSYSRGPAGTEAFF TRBJ1-1 NA NA TRBV6-5
TGTGCCAGCAGCCAGGGCCCCCAGCGGGAGAAGAAAGGTACGCAGTATTTT CASSQGPQREKKGTQYF TRBJ2-3 NA TRBD2 TRBV5-4
TGTGCCAGCAGCTTGGGGGGACAGGGCCCGGGAAACACCATATATTTT CASSLGGQGPGNTIYF TRBJ1-3 medium-sized TRBD1 TRBV5-6
TGTGCCAGCAGTGAGAGGGACAGGGGGCTTCAGCCCCAGCATTTT CASSERDRGLQPQHF TRBJ1-5 NA TRBD1 TRBV6-4
TGCGCCAGCAGCTTTGGGGGGGCCGTCTCCAAAAACATTCAGTACTTC CASSFGGAVSKNIQYF TRBJ2-4 NA NA TRBV5-1
TGTGCCAGCAGCCTACTGACAGGGAACACTGAAGCTTTCTTT CASSLLTGNTEAFF TRBJ1-1 many NA TRBV7-9
TGTGCCAGCAGTGAAGCACCCGATGACAGGGGTTATGGCTACACCTTC CASSEAPDDRGYGYTF TRBJ1-2 NA TRBD1 TRBV2
TGTGCCATCAGTGAGTCACCGGACAGCCAGTTCAACAACGTCCTGACTTTC CAISESPDSQFNNVLTF TRBJ2-6 NA NA TRBV10-3
TGTGCCATCAGTGAGGGGGACAGGGTGGCGGAAAAACTGTTTTTT CAISEGDRVAEKLFF TRBJ1-4 few TRBD1 TRBV10-3
TGTGCCAGCAGTGGGACTAGATTAATTCAGGGCGAGCAGTACTTC CASSGTRLIQGEQYF TRBJ2-7 few TRBD2 TRBV6-5
TGCGCCAGCAGCCCCCCGGGACTAGCGCACTACGAGCAGTACTTC CASSPPGLAHYEQYF TRBJ2-7 NA TRBD2 TRBV5-1
TGTGCCAGCAGCTTACCGGGACTGCGCTCCTACGAGCAGTACTTC CASSLPGLRSYEQYF TRBJ2-7 NA NA TRBV7-9